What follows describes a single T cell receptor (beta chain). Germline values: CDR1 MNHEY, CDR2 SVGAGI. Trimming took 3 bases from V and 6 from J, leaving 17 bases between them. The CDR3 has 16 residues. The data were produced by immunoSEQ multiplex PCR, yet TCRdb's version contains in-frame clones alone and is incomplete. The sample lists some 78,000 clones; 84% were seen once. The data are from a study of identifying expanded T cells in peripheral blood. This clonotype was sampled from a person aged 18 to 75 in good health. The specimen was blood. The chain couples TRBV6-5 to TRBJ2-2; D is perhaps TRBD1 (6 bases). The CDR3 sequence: CASSYGAGEKAGELFF. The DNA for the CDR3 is TGTGCCAGCAGTTATGGGGCAGGGGAGAAGGCCGGGGAGCTGTTTTTT.